The 17 T cell receptor beta chains below were found in one sample sequenced in a study of cytomegalovirus exposure and HLA in healthy donors (dated by TCRdb to 2016 to 2017). The method was the immunoSEQ multiplex PCR assay. The multiplex PCR relied on a mix of 60 forward primers for TCR Vbeta segments and 13 reverse primers for TCR Jbeta segments. Not all clones reach the TCRdb copy of this immuneACCESS table, which keeps in-frame sequences only. Checked studies attribute under half of the gap to unresolved V genes and leave the rest unexplained. In this sample the table shows about 130,000 clones, 65% to 90% of which occur a single time. In total, the top ten clones hold roughly 2.7% of the sample. What was sequenced was PBMCs. The source is a man aged 50 to 59 in good health and CMV-seronegative.

In its sample, this clone was seen a few times. The gene calls are TRBV30 and TRBJ1-1, with D possibly matching TRBD1 (5 bases). With 0 bases removed from V and 0 bases from J, the gap between germline ends came to 5 bases. The germline V gene encodes CDR1 GTSNPN and CDR2 SVGIG (reference sequence). The CDR3 spans 13 residues. The CDR3: CAWSVQVNTEAFF. Here the CDR3 DNA reads TGTGCCTGGAGTGTACAGGTGAACACTGAAGCTTTCTTT.

The V and J genes are TRBV30 and TRBJ1-3; a weak D match, TRBD1 (5 bases). CDR1 is GTSNPN, CDR2 SVGIG, per germline (reference sequence). The V gene lost 0 bases and the J gene lost 1 base, with 10 bases spanning the gap. The CDR3 covers 15 residues. CDR3 sequence reads: CAWSVYRRSGNTIYF. The CDR3 DNA follows: TGTGCCTGGAGTGTCTACAGGCGTTCTGGAAACACCATATATTTT.

CDR3 sequence: CATSEGATLPEAFF. CDR3 nucleotides: TGTGCCACCTCCGAGGGGGCGACTCTCCCTGAAGCTTTCTTT. This chain uses TRBV18 with TRBJ1-1; 7 nucleotides align to TRBD1. Germline V gene sequence: CDR1 KGHSH, CDR2 LQKENI. Unmatched junction bases numbered 14, after V lost 10 bases and J lost 6 bases. The CDR3 is 14 residues long.

The chain is built from TRBV2 and TRBJ1-4, with a weak D call TRBD1 (6 bases). V lost 6 bases and J lost 1, with 9 bases in between. This CDR3 has 14 residues. The germline gives CDR1 SNHLY, CDR2 FYNNEI. The chain's CDR3 is CASREDRTNEKLFF. The DNA for the CDR3 is TGTGCCAGCAGGGAGGACAGAACTAATGAAAAACTGTTTTTT.

The gene calls are TRBV4-2 and TRBJ2-5; no clear D. Germline V lookup: CDR1 LGHNA, CDR2 YNFKEQ. Trimming pared 0 bases from V and 4 bases from J, leaving 12 bases between. The CDR3 spans 15 residues. The CDR3 is CASSQDSGHGETQYF. CDR3 nucleotide sequence: TGTGCCAGCAGCCAAGATAGTGGGCACGGAGAGACCCAGTACTTC.

The V gene is TRBV6-5, the J gene TRBJ2-7, with a weak D call TRBD2 (6 bases). Trimming removed 0 bases at V and 6 bases at J, with 15 bases between. Looked up from germline, CDR1 is MNHEY and CDR2 is SVGAGI. The CDR3 runs 15 residues. The CDR3 region has the DNA TGTGCCAGCAGTTACTCGCGGAGGGCGTTGGGCGAGCAGTACTTC. Its translation is CASSYSRRALGEQYF.

The rearrangement joins TRBV18 to TRBJ2-7; possibly TRBD2 for D (6 bases). The V gene lost 3 bases and the J gene lost 0 bases, with 9 bases spanning the gap. Germline V gene sequence: CDR1 KGHSH, CDR2 LQKENI. CDR3 length equals 14 residues. The CDR3 here is CASSPPSVSYEQYF. DNA for the CDR3: TGTGCCAGCTCACCGCCTAGCGTCTCCTACGAGCAGTACTTC.

The chain carries TRBV5-6 and TRBJ1-3; D gene unclear. The germline gives CDR1 SGHDT, CDR2 YYEEEE. This CDR3 contains 16 residues. V was clipped by 1 base and J by 1 base, with 12 bases between them. The CDR3 sequence is CASSLFRSGSGNTIYF. DNA of the CDR3: TGTGCCAGCAGCTTGTTTCGGAGCGGGTCTGGAAACACCATATATTTT.

V usage is TRBV2 and J usage is TRBJ2-2, with D perhaps matching TRBD1 (5 bases). Germline CDR1 SNHLY, CDR2 FYNNEI. This CDR3 is built from 15 residues. V was trimmed by 0 bases and J by 5 bases, leaving 10 bases between them. CDR3 loop: CASSEAWGATGELFF. In DNA form, the CDR3 reads TGTGCCAGCAGTGAAGCGTGGGGCGCAACCGGGGAGCTGTTTTTT. The full variable domain, its missing parts supplied by reference TRBV2 and TRBJ2-2, is EPEVTQTPSHQVTQMGQEVILRCVPISNHLYFYWYRQILGQKVEFLVSFYNNEISEKSEIFDDQFSVERPDGSNFTLKIRSTKLEDSAMYFCASSEAWGATGELFFGEGSRLTVL.

The chain combines TRBV6-6 with TRBJ2-7; 8 nucleotides match TRBD2. Germline values: CDR1 MNHNY, CDR2 SVGAGI (reference sequence). The CDR3 consists of 16 residues. V lost 0 bases and J lost 7; bases outside the gene matches: 11. This CDR3 reads CASSYSERGQRREQYF. For the CDR3, the DNA is TGTGCCAGCAGTTACTCGGAGCGGGGGCAACGTCGGGAGCAGTACTTC.

The V call is TRBV6-1, the J call TRBJ2-2; D might be TRBD1 (8 bases). Germline lookup yields CDR1 MNHNS and CDR2 SASEGT. This CDR3 has 15 residues. The V end was cut by 10 bases, the J end by 3 bases, with 18 bases between. In DNA, the CDR3 is TGTGCCACTACGGCACAGGGGGGGGACACCGGGGAGCTGTTTTTT. It codes for CATTAQGGDTGELFF.

The gene calls are TRBV10-1 and TRBJ2-1, with 7 positions matching TRBD2. Germline-derived CDR1 and CDR2 are WNHNN and SYGVQD (reference sequence). Trimming cost V 2 bases and J 10 bases; bases outside gene matches: 8. The CDR3 has 14 amino acids. DNA of the CDR3: TGCGCCAGCAGTGAGGGGTTGATGCGGGGGGAGCAGTTCTTC. Translation gives CASSEGLMRGEQFF.

This CDR3 is CASSTPPGQGKADTQYF. The CDR3 nucleotides read TGTGCCAGCAGTACCCCCCCCGGGCAGGGGAAGGCAGATACGCAGTATTTT. This chain connects TRBV25-1 to TRBJ2-3, with D perhaps matching TRBD1 (6 bases). V lost 5 bases and J lost 4, with 22 bases in between. Germline assignment: CDR1 MGHDK and CDR2 SYGVNS. This CDR3 spans 17 amino acids.

The CDR3 DNA is TGCAGCGTTGATTTTGCGGGACTAGCGAAAAAGACCCAGTACTTC. It is translated as CSVDFAGLAKKTQYF. The chain recombines TRBV29-1 with TRBJ2-5; 10 bases agree with TRBD2. V trimming: 3 bases; J trimming: 6 bases; junction bases outside the gene matches: 10. This CDR3 is 15 amino acids long. Germline V gene data show CDR1 as SQVTM and CDR2 as ANQGSEA.

The chain has TRBV14 and TRBJ1-4, with D tentatively TRBD1 (5 bases). With 6 bases removed from V and 3 bases from J, the gap between germline ends came to 14 bases. There are 15 residues in the CDR3. Germline values: CDR1 SGHDN, CDR2 FVKESK. CDR3 DNA: TGTGCCAGCAGTGGCCTGCACAGGCCTAATGAAAAACTGTTTTTT. Residues: CASSGLHRPNEKLFF.

This clone was recorded only once. The chain couples TRBV29-1 to TRBJ2-5, with D unresolved. V lost 0 bases and J 1 base, leaving 6 bases between the germline ends. The CDR3 has 13 amino acids. Germline V gene sequence: CDR1 SQVTM, CDR2 ANQGSEA. CDR3 amino acids: CSVEDRLQETQYF. CDR3 coding DNA: TGCAGCGTTGAAGACAGGCTCCAAGAGACCCAGTACTTC.

This chain links TRBV9 with TRBJ2-7, with 9 bases that match TRBD2. This CDR3 contains 14 residues. V lost 0 bases, J lost 4 bases, and 2 bases stayed unmatched. Per germline, CDR1 SGDLS and CDR2 YYNGEE. In nucleotides, the CDR3 is TGTGCCAGCAGCGTAGGTAGCGGGGGTTACGAGCAGTACTTC. Translating it yields CASSVGSGGYEQYF.